The TCR beta chain under discussion was sequenced for a study of T cells in Graves' hyperthyroidism and ophthalmopathy. Among ophthalmopathy patients, the Clinical Activity Score reached at least 3, the NOSPECS grade reached at least 4, and duration remained under 3 months. Together with thyroid ultrasound, orbital computed tomography, serum thyroxine and TRAb, clinical symptoms were used for diagnoses. What was amplified from RNA transcripts were TCR beta CDR3 regions. The study used the HTBI primer set for a first-round RT-PCR of the TCR CDR3. TCRdb processed the multiplex PCR reads anew with MiXCR; each CDR3 protein has one entry. This sample has 500,000 to 550,000 distinct CDR3 sequences, with around 20% found just once. This clonotype originated in a man between 40 and 49 years old with Graves' ophthalmopathy. Sequencing used blood.

Written as DNA, the CDR3 is TGTGCCAGCAGCTACCGACAGGGGGCTTTGAATGAGCAGTTCTTC. Its translation is CASSYRQGALNEQFF. The V call is TRBV12-3 or TRBV12-4, the J call TRBJ2-1; TRBD1 agrees at 10 bases. The CDR3 totals 15 residues. With V trimmed by 6 bases and J by 7 bases, 9 bases remained unmatched.